Listed below are T cell receptor beta chains from one sample, sequenced in a study of cytotoxic CD8 clonotypes in ibrutinib-treated CLL. Sequencing was performed with immunoSEQ multiplex PCR; in TCRdb, only in-frame clones are kept and a portion is missing. This table holds around 160,000 clones, 81% found once. The sequenced sample was PBMCs, obtained after 12 months of ibrutinib treatment. The receptors here all came from a human donor with chronic lymphocytic leukemia. The CDR3 runs from the conserved cysteine through the conserved F or W. Each record gives: clone size, D gene, J gene, V gene, CDR3 protein, CDR3 DNA. A D gene is named only where the DNA matches it firmly. Only some rows state a clone size, as once, few, many or a class for expanded clones.

>NA|TRBD1|TRBJ2-3|TRBV7-9
CASSFGTVSTDTQYF
TGTGCCAGCAGCTTTGGGACAGTAAGCACAGATACGCAGTATTTT
>NA|NA|TRBJ1-1|TRBV6-1
CASRAGPSGTEAFF
TGTGCCAGCAGGGCAGGACCTTCGGGCACTGAAGCTTTCTTT
>NA|NA|TRBJ1-2|TRBV6-1
CASSGRVEIVDGYTF
TGTGCCAGCAGTGGGAGGGTAGAAATAGTTGATGGCTACACCTTC
>NA|NA|TRBJ1-1|TRBV28
CASTFWRGGTEAFF
TGTGCCAGCACCTTCTGGAGGGGGGGCACTGAAGCTTTCTTT
>NA|NA|TRBJ2-1|TRBV5-1
CASSLEWGAADEQFF
TGCGCCAGCAGCTTGGAATGGGGTGCGGCGGATGAGCAGTTCTTC
>NA|TRBD1|TRBJ1-1|TRBV28
CASSIGQGQNTEAFF
TGTGCCAGCAGTATAGGACAGGGTCAAAACACTGAAGCTTTCTTT
>NA|TRBD1|TRBJ2-2|TRBV7-2
CASSSRTGTGELFF
TGTGCCAGCAGCTCACGGACAGGAACCGGGGAGCTGTTTTTT
>NA|TRBD2|TRBJ2-5|TRBV28
CASTPLAGVAETQYF
TGTGCCAGCACCCCCCTAGCGGGAGTCGCAGAGACCCAGTACTTC
>many|NA|TRBJ1-1|TRBV9
CASSVSKGLNTEAFF
TGTGCCAGCAGCGTAAGTAAAGGATTGAACACTGAAGCTTTCTTT
>NA|NA|TRBJ2-1|TRBV30
CAWSWGDNEQFF
TGTGCCTGGAGTTGGGGAGACAATGAGCAGTTCTTC
>once|TRBD2|TRBJ2-3|TRBV27
CASSWRGGAPDTQYF
TGTGCCAGCAGTTGGCGCGGGGGGGCCCCAGATACGCAGTATTTT
>few|TRBD1|TRBJ1-2|TRBV4-3
CASSQATMTGAYGYTF
TGCGCCAGCAGCCAAGCCACCATGACAGGGGCGTATGGCTACACCTTC
>NA|NA|TRBJ2-1|TRBV28
CASSLSAGYNEQFF
TGTGCCAGCAGTTTATCGGCAGGTTACAATGAGCAGTTCTTC
>NA|NA|TRBJ2-1|TRBV5-4
CASSSRASSNYNEQFF
TGTGCCAGCAGCTCCCGAGCCTCCTCCAACTACAATGAGCAGTTCTTC
>NA|TRBD2|TRBJ2-1|TRBV19
CASKLRTSGRKDEQFF
TGTGCCAGTAAACTTCGGACTAGCGGGAGAAAGGATGAGCAGTTCTTC
>NA|TRBD2|TRBJ2-7|TRBV7-2
CASSLAPGGGAGEQYF
TGTGCCAGCAGCTTAGCGCCCGGCGGGGGGGCCGGGGAGCAGTACTTC
>NA|TRBD2|TRBJ2-7|TRBV28
CASSQATSVFLRGYEQYF
TGTGCCAGCAGTCAGGCGACTAGCGTCTTCCTCAGGGGATACGAGCAGTACTTC
>NA|NA|TRBJ1-2|TRBV5-6
CASSVPSVGSLGYTF
TGTGCCAGCAGCGTGCCTTCGGTAGGGTCCCTAGGCTACACCTTC
>NA|TRBD1|TRBJ1-6|TRBV27
CASGDSPLSSYNSPLHF
TGTGCCAGCGGGGACAGTCCGCTTAGCTCCTATAATTCACCCCTCCACTTT
>NA|NA|TRBJ2-2|TRBV7-7
CASSLDRGEELFF
TGTGCCAGCAGCTTAGATAGAGGAGAGGAGCTGTTTTTT
>NA|TRBD2|TRBJ2-3|TRBV9
CASSALAGAGGADTQYF
TGTGCCAGCAGCGCCCTAGCGGGCGCCGGGGGCGCAGATACGCAGTATTTT
>NA|NA|TRBJ1-4|TRBV4-2
CASSQRPGGGEKLFF
TGTGCCAGCAGCCAACGCCCCGGAGGTGGGGAAAAACTGTTTTTT
>NA|TRBD1|TRBJ2-7|TRBV10-3
CAISESTRTGSYEQYF
TGTGCCATCAGTGAGTCGACAAGGACAGGGTCCTACGAGCAGTACTTC
>NA|NA|TRBJ1-4|TRBV4-3
CASSQDGGRPGNEKLFF
TGCGCCAGCAGCCAAGATGGGGGGCGACCCGGGAATGAAAAACTGTTTTTT
>NA|NA|TRBJ1-2|TRBV5-1
CASSSTPGGAQGYTF
TGCGCCAGCAGTTCTACCCCCGGGGGCGCACAGGGCTACACCTTC
>once|TRBD1|TRBJ2-1|TRBV4-3
CASSQDIGLTGDMGDEQFF
TGCGCCAGCAGCCAAGATATAGGCCTGACAGGGGACATGGGGGATGAGCAGTTCTTC
>NA|NA|TRBJ1-1|TRBV5-4
CASSLARSGGWAEAFF
TGTGCCAGCAGCTTGGCACGGTCGGGGGGTTGGGCTGAAGCTTTCTTT
>once|NA|TRBJ2-7|TRBV6-5
CASSPSGRGWYEQYF
TGTGCCAGCAGTCCCTCGGGTAGGGGATGGTACGAGCAGTACTTC
>NA|NA|TRBJ1-3|TRBV11-2
CASSFLRVSLGTIYF
TGTGCCAGCAGCTTCCTTCGGGTCTCCCTCGGCACCATATATTTT
>NA|NA|TRBJ1-1|TRBV4-3
CASSRGGSEAFF
TGCGCCAGCAGCCGGGGGGGGAGCGAAGCTTTCTTT
>many|NA|TRBJ2-1|TRBV27
CASSSPTLSEVNEQFF
TGTGCCAGCAGTTCCCCCACGCTCAGTGAAGTCAATGAGCAGTTCTTC
>NA|NA|TRBJ1-4|TRBV28
CASSWGFNEKLFF
TGTGCCAGCAGTTGGGGGTTTAATGAAAAACTGTTTTTT
>NA|NA|TRBJ2-5|TRBV5-4
CASSPDPLKTQYF
TGTGCCAGCAGCCCCGATCCCCTCAAGACCCAGTACTTC
>NA|TRBD1|TRBJ1-5|TRBV5-8
CASSSGTGRVGSNQPQHF
TGTGCCAGCAGCTCTGGGACAGGGAGGGTGGGGAGCAATCAGCCCCAGCATTTT
>NA|TRBD1|TRBJ2-2|TRBV7-3
CASSLRGPGTGGNTGELFF
TGTGCCAGCAGCTTAAGGGGACCCGGGACAGGGGGCAACACCGGGGAGCTGTTTTTT
>once|TRBD2|TRBJ2-3|TRBV7-2
CASSPGGVGTDTQYF
TGTGCCAGCAGCCCCGGGGGGGTAGGCACAGATACGCAGTATTTT
>NA|NA|TRBJ2-3|TRBV5-4
CASSFVGKDTQYF
TGTGCCAGCAGCTTCGTGGGTAAGGATACGCAGTATTTT
>NA|TRBD1|TRBJ2-1|TRBV10-3
CAISEEGQGAQNEQFF
TGTGCCATCAGTGAGGAGGGACAGGGGGCTCAAAATGAGCAGTTCTTC
>NA|NA|TRBJ2-1|TRBV7-2
CASSLRPNSYNEQFF
TGTGCCAGCAGCTTAAGGCCAAACTCCTACAATGAGCAGTTCTTC
>NA|TRBD1|TRBJ1-5|TRBV19
CASSIPGGGDQPQHF
TGTGCCAGTAGTATCCCAGGGGGCGGCGATCAGCCCCAGCATTTT
>NA|TRBD1|TRBJ2-2|TRBV5-1
CASRDAGGPGELFF
TGCGCCAGCAGGGACGCAGGGGGCCCCGGGGAGCTGTTTTTT
>NA|NA|TRBJ2-2|TRBV6-1
CASSEAWTLETGELFF
TGTGCCAGCAGTGAAGCGTGGACCCTTGAGACCGGGGAGCTGTTTTTT
>NA|TRBD1|TRBJ1-2|TRBV29-1
CSVEREDRVRGYTF
TGCAGCGTTGAAAGGGAGGACAGGGTCAGGGGCTACACCTTC
>NA|NA|TRBJ2-3|TRBV7-2
CASSSGADTQYF
TGTGCCAGCAGCTCGGGGGCAGATACGCAGTATTTT
>NA|TRBD2|TRBJ2-1|TRBV19
CASRGTSGGEQFF
TGTGCCAGTCGAGGGACTAGCGGGGGCGAGCAGTTCTTC
>few|NA|TRBJ2-5|TRBV7-9
CASSSYRRLAERSQETQYF
TGTGCCAGCAGCTCCTACCGACGATTAGCGGAAAGGTCCCAAGAGACCCAGTACTTC
>few|NA|TRBJ1-4|TRBV29-1
CSVKPGSNEKLFF
TGCAGCGTCAAGCCGGGGTCTAATGAAAAACTGTTTTTT
>NA|NA|TRBJ1-4|TRBV15
CATSRDHNEKLFF
TGTGCCACCAGCAGAGATCATAATGAAAAACTGTTTTTT
>NA|TRBD2|TRBJ2-5|TRBV9
CASSVDQRGVETQYF
TGTGCCAGCAGCGTAGATCAGCGGGGGGTAGAGACCCAGTACTTC
>NA|NA|TRBJ2-7|TRBV11-2
CASSLDRDEQYF
TGTGCCAGCAGCTTAGACAGGGACGAGCAGTACTTC
>NA|NA|TRBJ2-1|TRBV30
CAWSVANEQFF
TGTGCCTGGAGTGTAGCCAATGAGCAGTTCTTC
>NA|TRBD1|TRBJ1-1|TRBV14
CASSQAGGRRNTEAFF
TGTGCCAGCAGCCAGGCAGGGGGCAGGAGGAACACTGAAGCTTTCTTT
>NA|NA|TRBJ1-2|TRBV6-5
CATNPGFGYTF
TGTGCCACCAACCCAGGGTTTGGCTACACCTTC
>NA|NA|TRBJ2-2|TRBV7-6
CASSLGRGHTGELFF
TGTGCCAGCAGCTTAGGCAGGGGCCACACCGGGGAGCTGTTTTTT
>NA|NA|TRBJ2-3|TRBV7-6
CASSSRGTDTQYF
TGTGCCAGCAGCTCAAGGGGCACAGATACGCAGTATTTT
>NA|NA|TRBJ2-3|TRBV9
CASSVGRSNTDTQYF
TGTGCCAGCAGCGTAGGAAGATCGAACACAGATACGCAGTATTTT
>few|NA|TRBJ1-2|TRBV29-1
CSGGDRYGYTF
TGCAGCGGTGGAGATCGATATGGCTACACCTTC
>once|TRBD2|TRBJ2-7|TRBV4-3
CASSQDNGGFGYELYF
TGCGCCAGCAGCCAAGACAACGGGGGGTTCGGCTACGAGCTCTACTTC
>NA|NA|TRBJ2-7|TRBV5-8
CASSLLPGTRTYEQYF
TGTGCCAGCAGCTTGCTCCCCGGGACACGTACCTACGAGCAGTACTTC